This T cell receptor beta chain was captured in a study of blood T cell repertoires in COVID-19. Across the whole study: Researchers got acute and convalescent COVID-19 samples from the United States, Italy and Spain. Sample material is recorded as cDNA or gDNA derived from T cells, B-cell-depleted T cells, or PBMCs.

Trimming took 4 bases from V and 0 from J; bases not matched to a gene: 8. The CDR3 is 17 residues long. Germline lookup yields CDR1 MNHNS and CDR2 SASEGT. This clone was picked up one time. Original handling: The authors estimated nucleated cell counts from reference gene primer amplification. Clones were read by immunoSEQ multiplex PCR, and TCRdb kept only the in-frame ones, dropping some. Clone size and V and J calls were adopted from that table, with D and trimming inferred from the DNA. Here the sample spans 50,000 or so clones, more than 70% being singletons. The source of this sequence is a woman aged 80 or over with acute or convalescent COVID-19. The V and J genes are TRBV6-1 and TRBJ1-4; 7 bases are shared with TRBD1. Sequenced sample: peripheral blood. The CDR3 is CASSGGQLEATNEKLFF. The CDR3 DNA is TGTGCCAGCAGTGGGGGACAGTTGGAAGCAACTAATGAAAAACTGTTTTTT.